The clone carrying this TCR beta chain has a handful of counts. Its antigen is unknown. The data originate from a study of T-cell memory formation after mild COVID-19. Overall study results and limits: Clones that contracted from day 15 to 85 had balanced CD4/CD8; later expanders were CD4+ biased.

Germline lookup yields CDR1 MNHEY and CDR2 SVGEGT. The CDR3 totals 13 residues. The V end lost 7 bases, the J end lost 3 bases, and 10 bases lay between the germline ends. TCRdb reprocessed the 5' RACE reads via MiXCR and lists one record per CDR3 protein. This sample has 80,000 to 95,000 distinct CDR3 sequences, with around 27% found just once. This sequence originates from a man aged 18 to 30 who had mild COVID-19 (a few samples of this study predate the infection). Cell type and time point are not known. Sequenced: PBMCs or a T cell subset sorted from them (not recorded which). The rearrangement uses TRBV6-2 or TRBV6-3 and TRBJ2-4; D call uncertain. The CDR3 loop is CASTGYNKNIQYF. The CDR3 nucleotides read TGTGCCAGCACAGGATACAACAAAAACATTCAGTACTTC.